This is a list of T cell receptor beta chains from one sample in a study of blood T cell repertoires in COVID-19. Assay used: immunoSEQ multiplex PCR; TCRdb lists only in-frame clones, some missing. The sample has roughly 420,000 clones; approximately 87% are singletons. Sequencing was performed on PBMCs or T cells enriched from blood (not recorded which). Receptor source: a woman between 25 and 40 years old with acute COVID-19. CDR3s include the opening cysteine and the closing phenylalanine or tryptophan. Each record gives: clone size, D gene, J gene, V gene, CDR3 protein, CDR3 DNA. D genes are given only for firm matches. Some rows mark clone size as missing; the rest say once, few, many or name a class of expanded clone.

>NA|NA|TRBJ1-1|TRBV19
CASRAPGTEAFF
TGTGCCAGTAGAGCCCCGGGCACTGAAGCTTTCTTT
>NA|TRBD1|TRBJ2-7|TRBV19
CASGTGGYEQYF
TGTGCCAGTGGTACAGGGGGCTACGAGCAGTACTTC
>NA|NA|TRBJ2-7|TRBV2
CASTSRVLYEQYF
TGTGCCAGCACCTCCCGGGTCCTGTACGAGCAGTACTTC
>NA|NA|TRBJ2-4|TRBV5-1
CASSLFFGGEQYF
TGCGCCAGCAGCTTGTTTTTCGGCGGGGAGCAGTACTTC
>NA|TRBD1|TRBJ1-2|TRBV24-1
CATSDSTRTGTNYGYTF
TGTGCCACCAGTGATTCAACACGGACAGGGACTAACTATGGCTACACCTTC
>NA|NA|TRBJ1-3|TRBV2
CASSAPTSGNTIYF
TGTGCCAGCAGTGCCCCGACTTCTGGAAACACCATATATTTT
>NA|NA|TRBJ1-1|TRBV5-1
CASSLVVNTEAFF
TGCGCCAGCAGCTTGGTAGTGAACACTGAAGCTTTCTTT
>NA|NA|TRBJ2-3|TRBV5-1
CASSLGPAKSQYF
TGCGCCAGCAGCTTGGGTCCAGCGAAGAGTCAGTATTTT
>NA|NA|TRBJ2-7|TRBV15
CATSREESGGKDF
TGTGCCACCAGCAGAGAGGAGTCTGGGGGCAAGGACTTC
>NA|TRBD2|TRBJ2-1|TRBV4-1
CASSQESFSGGYNEQFF
TGCGCCAGCAGCCAAGAGTCGTTTAGCGGGGGGTACAATGAGCAGTTCTTC
>NA|NA|TRBJ2-1|TRBV4-1
CASRRPGSYNEQFF
TGCGCCAGCAGGCGACCAGGCTCCTACAATGAGCAGTTCTTC
>NA|NA|TRBJ2-3|TRBV3-1/TRBV3-2
CASSPRSRSSDTQYF
TGTGCCAGCAGCCCACGGTCGCGATCTAGTGATACGCAGTATTTT
>NA|TRBD1|TRBJ1-2|TRBV9
CASSVDPRTGGLSYGYTF
TGTGCCAGCAGCGTAGATCCAAGGACAGGGGGCCTCAGCTATGGCTACACCTTC
>NA|TRBD2|TRBJ2-5|TRBV25-1
CAYRLWGGGAGETQYF
TGTGCCTACCGCCTCTGGGGCGGGGGGGCAGGGGAGACCCAGTACTTC
>NA|TRBD2|TRBJ2-7|TRBV3-1/TRBV3-2
CASSQKEPLARVDEQYF
TGTGCCAGCAGCCAGAAAGAACCACTAGCGCGGGTCGACGAGCAGTACTTC
>NA|TRBD1|TRBJ1-1|TRBV23-1
CASSPGGGSDTEAFF
TGCGCCAGCTCCCCAGGGGGAGGCTCTGACACTGAAGCTTTCTTT
>NA|TRBD1|TRBJ1-2|TRBV18
CASSRGQPYGYTF
TGTGCCAGCTCACGGGGACAGCCCTATGGCTACACCTTC
>few|NA|TRBJ1-3|TRBV30
CAWTSISGAGNTIYF
TGTGCCTGGACTTCTATTTCTGGGGCCGGAAACACCATATATTTT
>NA|NA|TRBJ2-4|TRBV7-9
CASSFRGLGGHIQYF
TGTGCCAGCAGCTTTCGGGGCCTGGGGGGGCACATTCAGTACTTC
>NA|TRBD2|TRBJ2-1|TRBV24-1
CATSDPRTSGVTYNEQFF
TGTGCCACCAGTGATCCACGGACTAGCGGGGTTACCTACAATGAGCAGTTCTTC
>NA|TRBD2|TRBJ2-5|TRBV7-8
CASSSTSGGVQGKTQYF
TGTGCCAGCAGCTCGACTAGCGGGGGGGTACAAGGGAAGACCCAGTACTTC
>once|NA|TRBJ1-6|TRBV19
CASSGSKSSYNSPLHF
TGTGCCAGTTCCGGGTCCAAGAGCTCCTATAATTCACCCCTCCACTTT
>NA|NA|TRBJ1-2|TRBV19
CASSTGRGPNYGYTF
TGTGCCAGTAGTACTGGGAGGGGCCCCAACTATGGCTACACCTTC
>NA|TRBD2|TRBJ2-1|TRBV6-1
CASSEAQGLAGVEQFF
TGTGCCAGCAGTGAAGCCCAGGGACTAGCGGGGGTTGAGCAGTTCTTC
>NA|TRBD2|TRBJ2-1|TRBV2
CASSLETSGGYNEQFF
TGTGCCAGCAGTTTAGAGACTAGCGGGGGCTACAATGAGCAGTTCTTC
>NA|TRBD1|TRBJ2-7|TRBV15
CATSRGPTGTGGEQYF
TGTGCCACCAGCAGAGGCCCTACCGGGACAGGGGGCGAGCAGTACTTC
>NA|NA|TRBJ1-1|TRBV7-8
CASSLSQAGTEAFF
TGTGCCAGCAGCTTGAGCCAGGCGGGGACTGAAGCTTTCTTT
>NA|TRBD2|TRBJ2-1|TRBV4-2
CASSHSGTGGLNEQFF
TGTGCCAGCAGCCATTCCGGGACGGGGGGGCTTAATGAGCAGTTCTTC
>few|TRBD2|TRBJ2-1|TRBV24-1
CATSDSTSGADYNEQFF
TGTGCCACCAGTGACTCGACTAGCGGGGCTGATTACAATGAGCAGTTCTTC
>NA|TRBD1|TRBJ2-2|TRBV12-5
CASGLDRVPTGELFF
TGTGCTAGTGGACTCGACAGGGTACCCACCGGGGAGCTGTTTTTT
>NA|TRBD1|TRBJ1-6|TRBV6-6
CASWTGTGYSPLHF
TGTGCCAGTTGGACCGGGACAGGGTACTCACCCCTCCACTTT
>NA|NA|TRBJ1-6|TRBV12-3/TRBV12-4
CASTQGSSPLHF
TGTGCCAGCACCCAGGGAAGTTCACCCCTCCACTTT